Described below is a single T cell receptor (beta chain) sequence and its context. Antigen specificity is unknown. This record belongs to a study of shared clonotypes between healthy human individuals. Study-level findings and limits: Against clonotypes common to all four donors, non-shared ones had lower generation probabilities.

Donors included only healthy HIV-negative adults lacking recent acute infections or vaccinations. This CDR3 has 14 residues. V lost 2 bases and J lost 2, with 8 bases in between. In germline, CDR1 is SGHRS, CDR2 YFSETQ. Assay used: immunoSEQ multiplex PCR; TCRdb lists only in-frame clones, some missing. The sample carries under 350,000 clones, around 90% recorded once. The chain carries TRBV5-1 and TRBJ2-1, with no clear D. The sequence was obtained from a man between 18 and 29 years old in good health. The source material was memory CD8+ T cells sorted from blood. As to subset: CD45RO+ cells pooled with CCR7-negative TemRA cells. CDR3 residues: CASSFVLPYNEQFF. The CDR3 nucleotides read TGCGCCAGCAGCTTCGTTCTTCCCTACAATGAGCAGTTCTTC.